These 7 T cell receptor beta chains were all obtained from the same sample, sequenced in a study of cytomegalovirus exposure and HLA in healthy donors. The PCR was carried out with 60 Vbeta primers and 13 Jbeta primers. The table came from immunoSEQ multiplex PCR; TCRdb's copy has only in-frame clones and leaves some out. The sample yields about 190,000 clones, about four fifths seen once. Sequencing input: PBMCs. The receptors were gathered from a man aged 18 to 35 in good health and CMV-seronegative.

The rearrangement uses TRBV4-3 and TRBJ2-6; possibly TRBD2 for D (5 bases). The CDR3 is 17 amino acids. Per germline, CDR1 LGHNA and CDR2 YSLEER. Between the trimmed V and J ends, which lost 0 bases and 4 bases, there was a span of 13 bases. The CDR3 spells CASSQDEGMIGANVLTF. As DNA, the CDR3 is TGCGCCAGCAGCCAAGATGAGGGAATGATAGGGGCCAACGTCCTGACTTTC.

The chain has TRBV7-2 and TRBJ1-2; D remains ambiguous. Deletions cut 1 base from V and 0 bases from J, with 12 bases between. The CDR3 is made up of 16 amino acids. Germline loops: CDR1 SGHTA, CDR2 FQGNSA. CDR3 in DNA: TGTGCCAGCAGCTTAGTAGCAGCCGAGCCTAACTATGGCTACACCTTC. Protein product: CASSLVAAEPNYGYTF.

The gene calls are TRBV4-3 and TRBJ2-3; D is unresolved. The CDR3 contains 13 residues. CDR1 LGHNA and CDR2 YSLEER come from the germline V gene. With 4 bases removed from V and 4 bases from J, the gap between germline ends came to 9 bases. CDR3: CASSPRSADTQYF. The CDR3 coding sequence is TGCGCCAGCAGCCCCCGGAGCGCAGATACGCAGTATTTT.

As for this clone: The junction shows a germline mismatch at one end, possibly a read error. The chain links TRBV7-7 to TRBJ2-5; 9 nucleotides agree with TRBD1. Germline lookup yields CDR1 SSHAT and CDR2 FNYEAQ (reference sequence). CDR3 length: 15 residues. The CDR3 DNA follows: TGTGCTAGCAGCTTGGGGACAGGGATCCAAGAGACCCAGTACTTC. Translated: CASSLGTGIQETQYF.

A single count supports this clone. This rearrangement joins TRBV2 to TRBJ1-5, with 8 bases identical to TRBD1. The V gene's germline CDR1 is SNHLY and CDR2 FYNNEI. The CDR3 covers 16 residues. V was pared by 6 bases and J by 6 bases, with 13 bases of the junction left unmatched. CDR3 protein: CASSGKPDRAGQPQHF. The CDR3 DNA follows: TGTGCCAGCAGCGGTAAGCCGGACAGGGCGGGTCAGCCCCAGCATTTT. Looking up the rest from reference TRBV2 and TRBJ1-5 gives the full variable domain: EPEVTQTPSHQVTQMGQEVILRCVPISNHLYFYWYRQILGQKVEFLVSFYNNEISEKSEIFDDQFSVERPDGSNFTLKIRSTKLEDSAMYFCASSGKPDRAGQPQHFGDGTRLSIL.

V gene TRBV6-1 combines with J gene TRBJ2-2; TRBD2 matches 8 bases. Germline-derived CDR1 and CDR2 are MNHNS and SASEGT. The V segment lost 4 bases and the J segment 1 base; nucleotides outside the gene matches: 2. The CDR3 is 15 residues long. The CDR3 loop is CASSVAGRNTGELFF. The DNA of the CDR3 is TGTGCCAGCAGTGTAGCGGGGCGGAACACCGGGGAGCTGTTTTTT.

The V and J genes are TRBV30 and TRBJ2-3; maybe TRBD1 (6 bases). The CDR3 totals 15 residues. V gave up 3 bases and J gave up 1 base, with 14 bases separating them. Germline V lookup: CDR1 GTSNPN, CDR2 SVGIG (reference sequence). Here the CDR3 DNA reads TGTGCCTGGAGACCAGGACAGCCCGGCACAGATACGCAGTATTTT. Translated: CAWRPGQPGTDTQYF.